This TCR beta chain was profiled in a study of blood T cells in healthy people across ages (dated by TCRdb to the mid-2010s). Study-wide context: Template switching captured roughly one uniquely barcoded TCR beta cDNA molecule per two T cells in model experiments. The donors were divided into four age groups: young (average around 16 years), middle-aged (over 35), aged (under 70) and long-lived (around 87). For two donors (one aged 18 to 30 and one aged 80 or older), the study analyzed two additional independent replicas of 1 million unique cDNA reads from the same blood draw. Using deep sequencing normalized with unique cDNA molecular identifiers, the study measured how TCR beta repertoire diversity changes with age. To avoid experimental bias, donors of different ages were randomly spread across the sequencing lanes. The study at large found these results: Estimates of total diversity based on one million sequenced T cells were regarded as lower bounds and as underestimates. As age increased, observed TCR beta diversity per million T cells dropped in a roughly linear way, and a significant reduction was already evident by age 40. Because the CMV infection status of the donors was unknown, age-related changes in expanded clonotypes may potentially have been confounded. A strong correlation was found between observed TCR beta diversity and the percentage of naive T cells measured by flow cytometry. Because profiling used bulk unsorted PBMCs, naive and antigen-experienced compartments could not be compared conclusively. Compared with the aged group, the long-lived group had more naive CD4+ T cells, fewer expanded clones and increased TCR diversity, suggesting age selection.

The germline V gene encodes CDR1 SGHRS and CDR2 YFSETQ. A distance of 17 bases separates the germline ends of V and J, which lose 0 bases and 6 bases respectively. The CDR3 measures 16 amino acids from cysteine to phenylalanine. Here the CDR3 DNA is all that survives: 48 bases in frame from base 1. This clonotype was picked up a small number of times. Its antigen remains undetermined. Base quality data are lacking; no much larger clone is found one base away. The roughly 39 donors, aged about 6 to 95 years, were systemically healthy Caucasian individuals from Russia. Approximately 9.3 milliliters of peripheral blood were collected from each donor into EDTA-treated Vacutainer tubes. PBMCs were isolated by Ficoll-Paque density-gradient centrifugation, with at least 6 million obtained per sample. Trizol reagent was used to extract total RNA from PBMCs, with at least 5 micrograms per sample. Naive CD45RAhigh/CD27high T cell percentages were measured by flow cytometry on a PBMC aliquot from every donor.

The receptor library was made with 5' RACE. TCRdb shows the sequencer as Illumina HiSeq 2500. A second roughly 6 to 11 cycle PCR used a sample-barcoded 5' primer and a J-beta primer mix. A unique molecular identifier was introduced onto each TCR beta cDNA molecule by a template-switch 5' adaptor carrying 12 random nucleotides. Each sample yielded at least 3 million CDR3-containing paired-end reads. First-strand cDNA synthesis was performed from all RNA using the Mint cDNA synthesis kit, with priming by a TRBC-specific oligonucleotide. All cDNA was treated with uracil-DNA glycosylase and then went through a first 18-cycle PCR with the universal primers M1SS and BC2_uni_R. In the original analysis: For normalization, 1 million high-quality reads, each with a distinct molecular identifier, were randomly selected from each sample. Instead of being binned into consensus sequences, reads with shared molecular identifiers were discarded. MiTCR, run with a Q25 quality threshold and the strictest error-elimination algorithm, handled CDR3 identification, clonotype clustering and error correction. A nonparametric unseen species model with Euler transformation was used to estimate lower-bound total TCR beta diversity. TCRdb trimmed the raw reads at Q25, called clones with MiXCR and kept productive beta chains. Duplicate CDR3 protein sequences are folded into a single record with the most common DNA and genes. TCRdb's processing, not the authors', yielded these V and J calls. The sample contains 600,000 to 800,000 distinct CDR3 sequences, roughly 21% of them found a single time. Approximately 3.7% of the sample is taken by the ten largest.

The receptor chain draws on TRBV5-1 and TRBJ2-3; a confident D gene designation cannot be given. Sequencing input: blood. The clonotype was recovered from an older man in good health. The DNA sequence reads TGCGCCAGCAGCTTGGGGGCCTTCCTAAAATCGGATACGCAGTATTTT. Its translation is CASSLGAFLKSDTQYF. The full variable domain, with segments outside the CDR3 supplied by the reference TRBV5-1 and TRBJ2-3 proteins, appears as KAGVTQTPRYLIKTRGQQVTLSCSPISGHRSVSWYQQTPGQGLQFLFEYFSETQRNKGNFPGRFSGRQFSNSRSEMNVSTLELGDSALYLCASSLGAFLKSDTQYFGPGTRLTVL.